The sample holds one count of the clone carrying this TCR beta chain. Its cognate antigen is unknown. The germline gives CDR1 LGHDT, CDR2 YNNKEL (reference sequence). V shed 1 base and J shed 0 bases, with 16 bases lying between them. The CDR3 sequence is 18 residues long. The data originate from a study of CD8 T cells in Susac syndrome. Whole-study findings and limits: It was acknowledged in the study that the number of individuals who were included in its TCR sequencing and HLA analysis was relatively small.

Peripheral blood CD8+ and CD4+ T cells were profiled by TCR beta sequencing. While CD8+ and CD4+ T cells were isolated negatively, TEMRA cells were enriched by FACS. It was with random hexamers that 0.5 to 1 ug RNA was reverse transcribed. Across 54 Vbeta and 13 Jbeta, TCR beta CDR3 was amplified with immunoSEQ multiplex PCR. TCRdb re-analysed the immunoSEQ multiplex PCR reads in MiXCR, keeping a single row per CDR3 protein. The sample includes roughly 130,000 distinct CDR3 sequences, about 95% of them seen just once. The specimen was CD4+ T cells from PBMCs. This sequence was found in a human donor in good health. The chain recombines TRBV3-1 with TRBJ2-1; D gene uncertain. The CDR3 nucleotides are TGTGCCAGCAGCCAAGCTTGGGCAGGCGCAAGCTCCTACAATGAGCAGTTCTTC. Its translation: CASSQAWAGASSYNEQFF.